Here is one T cell receptor (beta chain) with its context. Its target is unknown. The same CDR3 arises from other DNA sequences in this sample as well. Assay: immunoSEQ multiplex PCR; the TCRdb copy retains only in-frame clones and omits some. The table includes 85,000 to 120,000 clones, around 96% detected once. Selected pancreatic ductal adenocarcinoma patients had undergone surgery without neoadjuvant therapy. This specimen belongs to a study of T cells in pancreatic ductal adenocarcinoma. General study results and limits: Blood had more productive templates and roughly 8-fold more unique clonotypes than tumor. No significant tumor-blood clonality difference; means were about 0.11 and 0.072. The resected pancreatic cancer cohort was biased toward the minority with early-stage disease. Enrichment of CD45RO+ effector over naive T cells in tumors may bias clonality.

The CDR3 spans 14 residues. Germline V gene sequence: CDR1 LNHDA, CDR2 SQIVND (reference sequence). The junction had 5 bases not matched to a gene; V was cut back by 1 base and J by 6 bases. The rearrangement joins TRBV19 to TRBJ2-7; 8 nucleotides align to TRBD1. The specimen was PBMCs. The TCR comes from a human donor with pancreatic ductal adenocarcinoma. The CDR3 spells CASSIVGQGGEQYF. Here the CDR3 DNA reads TGTGCCAGTAGTATAGTCGGACAGGGTGGCGAGCAGTACTTC.